These T cell receptor beta chains were read from a single sample in a study of T cells in severe cutaneous drug reactions. TCRdb processed the multiplex PCR reads again and assigns one entry to each CDR3 protein, with no DNA. In total, the table holds roughly 1,100 distinct CDR3 sequences. Source material: PBMCs. Every receptor here comes from a human donor with Stevens-Johnson syndrome, a severe cutaneous drug reaction. CDR3s include the opening cysteine and the closing phenylalanine or tryptophan. Each record gives: V gene, J gene, clone size, CDR3 protein. Size values are once, few and many counts, or a class for expanded clones, and some rows have none.

>TRBV2|TRBJ2-1|medium-sized
CASKTGDSYNEQFF
>TRBV5-1|TRBJ2-3|medium-sized
CASSPSTSGGTDTQYF
>TRBV18|TRBJ2-1|medium-sized
CASSPELLGGGSYNEQFF
>TRBV6-1|TRBJ1-1|large
CATHTGNTEAFF
>TRBV5-1|TRBJ1-5|medium-sized
CASSYGTGNQPQHF
>TRBV27|TRBJ2-1|medium-sized
CASSPSGGSYNEQFF
>TRBV4-3|TRBJ2-5|large
CASSQDREETQYF
>TRBV6-2/TRBV6-3|TRBJ2-5|large
CASSASRSISQETQYF
>TRBV15|TRBJ1-1|large
CATSRGQNTEAFF
>TRBV20-1|TRBJ1-1|-
CSAENTKNTEAFF
>TRBV15|TRBJ2-5|medium-sized
CATQRRGNQETQYF
>TRBV7-3|TRBJ2-5|medium-sized
CASSLTASLQETQYF
>TRBV20-1|TRBJ2-7|medium-sized
CSARGFKVPYEQYF
>TRBV18|TRBJ1-1|medium-sized
CASSVGQQGNTEAFF
>TRBV6-1|TRBJ2-3|large
CASTWRGRMKSGTDTQYF
>TRBV12-3/TRBV12-4|TRBJ1-2|medium-sized
CASSSSNSAGYTF
>TRBV5-1|TRBJ2-7|-
CASSHKEGREQYF
>TRBV15|TRBJ1-4|large
CATSRPVADINEKLFF
>TRBV10-2|TRBJ2-5|medium-sized
CASKPGTSLETQYF